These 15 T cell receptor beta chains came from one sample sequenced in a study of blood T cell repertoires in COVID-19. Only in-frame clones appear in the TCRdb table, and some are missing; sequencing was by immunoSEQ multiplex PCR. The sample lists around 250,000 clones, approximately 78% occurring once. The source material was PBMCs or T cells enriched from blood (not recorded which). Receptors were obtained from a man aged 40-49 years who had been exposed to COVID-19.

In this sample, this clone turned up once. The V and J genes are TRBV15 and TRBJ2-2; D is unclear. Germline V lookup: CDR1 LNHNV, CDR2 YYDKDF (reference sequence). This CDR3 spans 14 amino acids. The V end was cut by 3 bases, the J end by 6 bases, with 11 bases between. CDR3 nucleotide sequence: TGTGCCACCAGCAGTTCGTCGGGTCCCGGGGAGCTGTTTTTT. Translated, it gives CATSSSSGPGELFF.

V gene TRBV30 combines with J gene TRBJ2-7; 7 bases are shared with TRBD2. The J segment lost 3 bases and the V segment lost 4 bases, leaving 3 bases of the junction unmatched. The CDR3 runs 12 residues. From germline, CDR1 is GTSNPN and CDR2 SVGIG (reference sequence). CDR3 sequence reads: CAWNGGGYEQYF. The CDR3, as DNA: TGTGCCTGGAATGGGGGGGGCTACGAGCAGTACTTC. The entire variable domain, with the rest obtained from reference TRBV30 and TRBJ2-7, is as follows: SQTIHQWPATLVQPVGSPLSLECTVEGTSNPNLYWYRQAAGRGLQLLFYSVGIGQISSEVPQNLSASRPQDRQFILSSKKLLLSDSGFYLCAWNGGGYEQYFGPGTRLTVT.

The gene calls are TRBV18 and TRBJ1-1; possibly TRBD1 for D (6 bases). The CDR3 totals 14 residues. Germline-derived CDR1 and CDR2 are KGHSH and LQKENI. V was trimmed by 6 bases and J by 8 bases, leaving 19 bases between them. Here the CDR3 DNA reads TGTGCCAGCTCCCGGAACGGACAGACGAACGAAGCTTTCTTT. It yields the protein CASSRNGQTNEAFF.

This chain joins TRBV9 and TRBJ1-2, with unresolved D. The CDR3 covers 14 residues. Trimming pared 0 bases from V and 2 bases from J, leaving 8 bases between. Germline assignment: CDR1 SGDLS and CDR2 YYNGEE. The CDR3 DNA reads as TGTGCCAGCAGCGTAGCTGCAGAAAACTATGGCTACACCTTC. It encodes CASSVAAENYGYTF.

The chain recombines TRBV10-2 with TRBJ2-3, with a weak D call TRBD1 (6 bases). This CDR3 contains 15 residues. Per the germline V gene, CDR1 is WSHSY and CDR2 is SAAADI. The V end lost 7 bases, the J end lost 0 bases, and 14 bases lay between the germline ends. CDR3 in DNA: TGCGCCAGCACTTTTGCCCAGGGGAGCACAGATACGCAGTATTTT. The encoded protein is CASTFAQGSTDTQYF.

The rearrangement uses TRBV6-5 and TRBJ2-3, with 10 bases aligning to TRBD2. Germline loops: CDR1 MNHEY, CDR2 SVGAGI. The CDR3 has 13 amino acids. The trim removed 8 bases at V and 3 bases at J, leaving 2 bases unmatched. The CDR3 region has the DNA TGTGCCAGCCAGCGGGAGGGAACAGATACGCAGTATTTT. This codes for CASQREGTDTQYF.

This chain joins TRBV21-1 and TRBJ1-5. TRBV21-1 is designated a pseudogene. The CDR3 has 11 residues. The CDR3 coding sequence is TGTGCCAGCCTCTCCGATCAGCCCCAGCATTTT. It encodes CASLSDQPQHF.

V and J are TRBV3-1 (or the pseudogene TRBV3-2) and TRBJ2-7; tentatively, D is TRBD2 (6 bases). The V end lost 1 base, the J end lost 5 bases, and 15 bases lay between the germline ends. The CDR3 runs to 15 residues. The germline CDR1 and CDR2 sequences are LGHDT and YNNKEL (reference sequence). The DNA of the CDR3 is TGTGCCAGCAGCCAAGTTGGCCAGGCGGGACACGAGCAGTACTTC. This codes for CASSQVGQAGHEQYF.

The CDR3 loop is CASSVMDSTYEQYF. For the CDR3, the DNA is TGTGCCAGCAGCGTCATGGACAGCACCTACGAGCAGTACTTC. The chain links TRBV9 to TRBJ2-7; a possible D gene is TRBD1 (6 bases). The CDR3 extends over 14 amino acids. Trimming left V 2 bases short and J 2 bases short, with 11 bases between. Germline V lookup: CDR1 SGDLS, CDR2 YYNGEE.

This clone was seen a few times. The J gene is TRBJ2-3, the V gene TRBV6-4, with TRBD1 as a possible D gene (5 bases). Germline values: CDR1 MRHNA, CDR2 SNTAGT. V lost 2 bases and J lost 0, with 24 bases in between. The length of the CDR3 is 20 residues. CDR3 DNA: TGTGCCAGCAGTGACCCACCTGGGCTGGGGTCAGGGCTGAGCACAGATACGCAGTATTTT. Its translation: CASSDPPGLGSGLSTDTQYF.

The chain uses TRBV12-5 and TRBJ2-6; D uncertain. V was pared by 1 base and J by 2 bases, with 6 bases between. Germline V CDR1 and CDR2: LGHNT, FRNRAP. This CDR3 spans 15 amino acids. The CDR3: CASGLGTAGANVLTF. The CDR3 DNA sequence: TGTGCTAGTGGTTTGGGAACTGCTGGGGCCAACGTCCTGACTTTC.

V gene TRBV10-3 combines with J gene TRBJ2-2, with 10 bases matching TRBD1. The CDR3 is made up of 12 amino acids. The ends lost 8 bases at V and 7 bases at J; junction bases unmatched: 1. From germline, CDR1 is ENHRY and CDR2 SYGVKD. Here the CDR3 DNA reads TGTGCCATCGGGACAGGGGACGGGGAGCTGTTTTTT. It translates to CAIGTGDGELFF.

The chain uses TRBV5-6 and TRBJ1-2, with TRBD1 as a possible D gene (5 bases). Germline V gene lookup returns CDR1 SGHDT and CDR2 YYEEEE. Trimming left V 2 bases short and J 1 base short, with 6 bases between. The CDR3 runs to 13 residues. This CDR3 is CASSLGVNYGYTF. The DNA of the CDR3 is TGTGCCAGCAGCTTAGGGGTTAACTATGGCTACACCTTC. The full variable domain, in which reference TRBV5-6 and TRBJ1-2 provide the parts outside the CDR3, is DAGVTQSPTHLIKTRGQQVTLRCSPKSGHDTVSWYQQALGQGPQFIFQYYEEEERQRGNFPDRFSGHQFPNYSSELNVNALLLGDSALYLCASSLGVNYGYTFGSGTRLTVV.

The CDR3 sequence is CASSHGSGRGYEQYF. The CDR3 bases are TGTGCCAGCTCACACGGCAGCGGGAGGGGATACGAGCAGTACTTC. This rearrangement joins TRBV18 to TRBJ2-7; 10 positions agree with TRBD2. There are 15 residues in the CDR3. Trimming removed 4 bases from V and 4 bases from J; junction bases left unmatched: 7. From germline, CDR1 is KGHSH and CDR2 LQKENI.

The CDR3 loop reads CASCVTDLGNTIYF. DNA of the CDR3: TGTGCCAGTTGCGTGACAGACCTAGGAAACACCATATATTTT. This chain connects TRBV19 to TRBJ1-3, with a weak D call TRBD1 (5 bases). Per germline, CDR1 LNHDA and CDR2 SQIVND (reference sequence). V dropped 8 bases and J dropped 4 bases, with 15 bases sitting between them. This CDR3 region has 14 residues. Full variable domain (missing parts from reference TRBV19 and TRBJ1-3): DGGITQSPKYLFRKEGQNVTLSCEQNLNHDAMYWYRQDPGQGLRLIYYSQIVNDFQKGDIAEGYSVSREKKESFPLTVTSAQKNPTAFYLCASCVTDLGNTIYFGEGSWLTVV.